One sample yielded the 4 T cell receptor beta chains listed below, sequenced in a study of cytomegalovirus exposure and HLA in healthy donors listed by TCRdb under 2017. The library was built by means of the immunoSEQ multiplex PCR assay. For the multiplex PCR, a mixture combining 60 forward primers for TCR Vbeta segments and 13 reverse primers for TCR Jbeta segments was used. The table comes from immuneACCESS by way of TCRdb, which keeps in-frame sequences with V and J called. Part of the clones is missing from these tables; in studies checked, under half for an unresolved V gene and the rest for unknown reasons. The sample records over 95,000 clones, over 75% of which are singletons. About 2.7% of the sample goes to the ten largest clones. Sequenced input: PBMCs. These receptors all stem from a woman under 30 in good health and CMV-seronegative.

This clone occurred a few times. This chain joins TRBV19 and TRBJ1-2; D ambiguous. There are 14 residues in the CDR3. Germline V CDR1 and CDR2: LNHDA, SQIVND (reference sequence). The germline V and J ends were trimmed by 3 bases and 2 bases, with 10 bases remaining between them. This chain's CDR3 is CASSIGSTNYGYTF. CDR3 sequence (DNA): TGTGCCAGTAGTATTGGGAGTACGAACTATGGCTACACCTTC.

The chain has TRBV2 and TRBJ1-4, with a tentative D call TRBD1 (5 bases). Germline V lookup: CDR1 SNHLY, CDR2 FYNNEI. The CDR3 has 14 amino acids. V was trimmed by 3 bases and J by 7 bases, leaving 12 bases between them. CDR3 residues: CASSDRREGEKLFF. The CDR3 region has the DNA TGTGCCAGCAGTGATCGCAGGGAGGGTGAAAAACTGTTTTTT. The full variable domain, rest sourced from reference TRBV2 and TRBJ1-4, is EPEVTQTPSHQVTQMGQEVILRCVPISNHLYFYWYRQILGQKVEFLVSFYNNEISEKSEIFDDQFSVERPDGSNFTLKIRSTKLEDSAMYFCASSDRREGEKLFFGSGTQLSVL.

The CDR3 DNA is TGTGCCAGCAGTCGACAGGGGGCGATAAATCAGCCCCAGCATTTT. Encoded protein: CASSRQGAINQPQHF. V and J are TRBV2 and TRBJ1-5, with 10 bases aligning to TRBD1. V was clipped by 5 bases and J by 4 bases; unmatched bases: 5. From germline, CDR1 is SNHLY and CDR2 FYNNEI. There are 15 residues in the CDR3.

This chain uses TRBV19 with TRBJ1-5; TRBD1 matches at 8 bases. The CDR3 length is 15 residues. The ends lost 4 bases at V and 4 bases at J; junction bases unmatched: 6. Germline values: CDR1 LNHDA, CDR2 SQIVND (reference sequence). This CDR3 is CASSTSGGRNQPQHF. CDR3 DNA: TGTGCCAGTAGTACCTCAGGGGGCAGGAATCAGCCCCAGCATTTT.